Below, 28 T cell receptor beta chains from the same sample are listed, as sequenced in a study of blood T cell repertoires in COVID-19. The data were produced by immunoSEQ multiplex PCR, yet TCRdb's version contains in-frame clones alone and is incomplete. This table holds 100,000 to 130,000 clones, about 91% found once. The sample was peripheral blood. These receptors were taken from a middle-aged man with active or convalescent COVID-19.

The V call is TRBV5-6, the J call TRBJ1-1; D gene uncertain. This CDR3 comprises 14 residues. Germline-derived CDR1 and CDR2 are SGHDT and YYEEEE. Trimming left V 6 bases short and J 1 base short, with 13 bases between. The DNA for the CDR3 is TGTGCCAGCAACTTTGAACGGGAGAACACTGAAGCTTTCTTT. Its protein is CASNFERENTEAFF.

This clone appeared a single time. J is TRBJ1-2 and V is TRBV12-5; no definite D call. Trimming took off 0 bases at V and 4 bases at J, with 12 bases between the two ends. This CDR3 is built from 15 residues. Germline CDR1 is LGHNT and CDR2 is FRNRAP. CDR3 nucleotide sequence: TGTGCTAGTGGTTTGGTACTTTACGAGTGCTATGGCTACACCTTC. Translating gives CASGLVLYECYGYTF.

The V and J genes are TRBV27 and TRBJ1-1, with D hard to call. Germline lookup yields CDR1 MNHEY and CDR2 SMNVEV (reference sequence). This CDR3 has 16 residues. The V end lost 4 bases, the J end lost 1 base, and 16 bases lay between the germline ends. The CDR3 DNA reads as TGTGCCAGCAGTTCGTTAATCGCGACACCGAACACTGAAGCTTTCTTT. Its translation is CASSSLIATPNTEAFF.

J is TRBJ2-3 and V is TRBV6-6; the D is unclear. Germline loops: CDR1 MNHNY, CDR2 SVGAGI (reference sequence). Trimming took 5 bases from V and 5 from J, leaving 5 bases between them. CDR3 length equals 11 residues. For the CDR3, the DNA is TGTGCCAGCAGTCACGGAGATACGCAGTATTTT. Translating gives CASSHGDTQYF.

The chain has TRBV4-1 and TRBJ2-2; 8 bases agree with TRBD2. The CDR3 spans 15 residues. Losses at the gene ends were 0 bases for V and 6 bases for J; bases not matched to a gene: 3. Germline CDR1 is MGHRA and CDR2 is YSYEKL. For the CDR3, the DNA is TGCGCCAGCAGCCAAGAACTAGCGGATCCCGGGGAGCTGTTTTTT. Its translation is CASSQELADPGELFF.

This chain joins TRBV7-7 and TRBJ2-5; TRBD1 matches at 12 bases. V lost 4 bases to trimming and J lost 4 bases; unmatched junction nucleotides: 4. The germline V gene encodes CDR1 SSHAT and CDR2 FNYEAQ (reference sequence). The CDR3 spans 15 residues. The CDR3 reads CASSSGTGGLETQYF. DNA for the CDR3: TGTGCCAGCAGCTCCGGGACAGGGGGCCTAGAGACCCAGTACTTC.

The chain is built from TRBV24-1 and TRBJ2-3; D is possibly TRBD2 (5 bases). The CDR3 is made up of 15 amino acids. Germline values: CDR1 KGHDR, CDR2 SFDVKD. The V end lost 1 base, the J end lost 6 bases, and 13 bases lay between the germline ends. The DNA of the CDR3 is TGTGCCACCAGTGATTTATCGGGGAAAATCGATACGCAGTATTTT. It translates to CATSDLSGKIDTQYF.

The chain recombines TRBV28 with TRBJ1-5, with 7 bases fitting TRBD1. J was trimmed by 2 bases and V by 6 bases; bases with no gene match: 7. Germline loops: CDR1 MDHEN, CDR2 SYDVKM. The CDR3 contains 15 residues. The CDR3: CASRQQGKRNQPQHF. In DNA, the CDR3 is TGTGCCAGCAGACAACAGGGGAAGCGCAATCAGCCCCAGCATTTT.

This sequence joins TRBV5-5 and TRBJ2-3, with TRBD2 identical over 7 bases. Germline CDR1 reads SGHKS; CDR2 reads YYEKEE (reference sequence). The CDR3 length is 15 residues. V dropped 3 bases and J dropped 4; count of bases not matched to a gene: 8. In DNA, the CDR3 is TGTGCCAGCAGCTCCCAAGCGGGAATCCCAGATACGCAGTATTTT. Translated: CASSSQAGIPDTQYF.

The chain combines TRBV11-2 with TRBJ2-1; D unclear. Per germline, CDR1 SGHAT and CDR2 FQNNGV. V was trimmed by 3 bases and J by 0 bases, leaving 3 bases between them. This CDR3 is built from 13 residues. In nucleotides, the CDR3 is TGTGCCAGCAGCTTTAGCTCCTACAATGAGCAGTTCTTC. This sequence encodes CASSFSSYNEQFF.

The V call is TRBV6-1, the J call TRBJ1-1, with 10 bases aligning to TRBD1. CDR3 size: 17 residues. The V gene end was trimmed by 2 bases and the J gene end by 4 bases; junction bases not matched to a gene: 10. Looked up from germline, CDR1 is MNHNS and CDR2 is SASEGT. The CDR3 here is CASSERGQGFSVTEAFF. The CDR3 DNA is TGTGCCAGCAGTGAAAGGGGACAGGGGTTTAGCGTCACTGAAGCTTTCTTT.

The V gene is TRBV29-1, the J gene TRBJ2-5; 8 positions agree with TRBD1. Germline CDR1 and CDR2: SQVTM and ANQGSEA. This CDR3 comprises 13 residues. V shed 2 bases, J shed 5 bases, and the junction held 4 bases outside the gene matches. The CDR3: CSVENGQGETQYF. CDR3 coding DNA: TGCAGCGTTGAAAACGGACAGGGTGAGACCCAGTACTTC.

The V and J genes are TRBV21-1 and TRBJ1-3. TRBV21-1 is given as a pseudogene. The CDR3 spans 16 residues. The CDR3 bases are TGTGCCAGCAGCAAAAGGTCGGTGGAGCCAGGAAACACCATATATTTT. Its protein product is CASSKRSVEPGNTIYF.

The rearrangement links TRBV10-3 to TRBJ2-5, with D possibly matching TRBD2 (6 bases). This CDR3 contains 12 residues. V lost 9 bases, J lost 1 base, and 9 bases lay in between. Germline assignment: CDR1 ENHRY and CDR2 SYGVKD. CDR3 DNA: TGTGCCATGGGGGACTTCCAAGAGACCCAGTACTTC. Amino acids: CAMGDFQETQYF.

The gene calls are TRBV13 and TRBJ1-6, with D possibly TRBD1 on 5 matching bases. The CDR3 has 16 residues. In germline, CDR1 is PRHDT, CDR2 FYEKMQ (reference sequence). Trimming took off 5 bases at V and 0 bases at J, with 11 bases between the two ends. The CDR3 protein is CASSARGSSYNSPLHF. DNA of the CDR3: TGTGCCAGCAGCGCTAGGGGTAGCTCCTATAATTCACCCCTCCACTTT.

V gene TRBV15 combines with J gene TRBJ2-2; 8 bases align to TRBD2. The CDR3 runs 13 residues. The ends lost 11 bases at V and 0 bases at J; junction bases unmatched: 2. Germline values: CDR1 LNHNV, CDR2 YYDKDF (reference sequence). The CDR3 loop is CASTSANTGELFF. CDR3 sequence (DNA): TGTGCCTCGACTAGCGCGAACACCGGGGAGCTGTTTTTT.

The chain couples TRBV29-1 to TRBJ2-5, with TRBD2 matching over 8 bases. CDR1 is SQVTM, CDR2 ANQGSEA, per germline. V dropped 3 bases and J dropped 5; count of bases not matched to a gene: 8. The CDR3 runs to 14 residues. Here the CDR3 DNA reads TGCAGCGTTGATAACGGGGGGGCGGGTGAGACCCAGTACTTC. This encodes CSVDNGGAGETQYF.

The chain employs TRBV6-2 or TRBV6-3 and TRBJ2-4; 7 nucleotides agree with TRBD1. Trimming removed 4 bases from V and 2 bases from J; junction bases left unmatched: 5. The germline gives CDR1 MNHEY, CDR2 SVGEGT. The CDR3 consists of 15 residues. The CDR3 region has the DNA TGTGCCAGCAGTTGGACAGGTCTAACCAAAAACATTCAGTACTTC. Translated, it gives CASSWTGLTKNIQYF.

Here the CDR3 DNA reads TGTGCCAGCAGCCGCAGGGGGACCGGCTACAATGAGCAGTTCTTC. Protein sequence: CASSRRGTGYNEQFF. The genes are TRBV5-8 and TRBJ2-1; 7 bases agree with TRBD1. CDR3 length equals 15 residues. Unmatched junction bases numbered 7, after V lost 4 bases and J lost 3 bases. Per the germline V gene, CDR1 is SGHTS and CDR2 is YDEGEE.

The DNA of the CDR3 is TGTGCCAGCAGTTCCCCAGGGTGGGAAGCTTTCTTT. It encodes CASSSPGWEAFF. The chain joins TRBV12-3 or TRBV12-4 to TRBJ1-1; D perhaps matches TRBD1 (5 bases). This CDR3 region has 12 residues. V lost 4 bases to trimming and J lost 8 bases, with 11 bases between them.

The gene calls are TRBV10-1 and TRBJ2-3, with D uncertain. V was trimmed by 3 bases and J by 1 base, leaving 5 bases between them. Germline assignment: CDR1 WNHNN and CDR2 SYGVQD (reference sequence). The CDR3 is 13 residues long. The CDR3: CASSDTGTDTQYF. CDR3 nucleotide sequence: TGCGCCAGCAGTGATACAGGCACAGATACGCAGTATTTT.

The V call is TRBV4-3, the J call TRBJ2-1, with 7 bases that match TRBD2. V lost 4 bases, J lost 9 bases, and 12 bases stayed unmatched. The CDR3 totals 15 residues. Per germline, CDR1 LGHNA and CDR2 YSLEER. In nucleotides, the CDR3 is TGCGCCAGCAGCCTGGTCATTCCCGGGGAGGGTGAGCAGTTCTTC. Protein: CASSLVIPGEGEQFF.

Regarding this clone: An end of the junction differs from the germline gene, which may be a read error. The V call is TRBV7-9, the J call TRBJ2-3; D is unresolved. From germline, CDR1 is SEHNR and CDR2 FQNEAQ (reference sequence). CDR3 size: 15 residues. DNA for the CDR3: TGTGTCAGCAGCTTAGGAGTAGCCGTGGCAGATACGCAGTATTTT. It codes for CVSSLGVAVADTQYF. The full variable domain, in which reference TRBV7-9 and TRBJ2-3 provide the parts outside the CDR3, is DTGVSQNPRHKITKRGQNVTFRCDPISEHNRLYWYRQTLGQGPEFLTYFQNEAQLEKSRLLSDRFSAERPKGSFSTLEIQRTEQGDSAMYLCVSSLGVAVADTQYFGPGTRLTVL.

The rearrangement links TRBV5-1 to TRBJ2-6, with a tentative D call TRBD1 (6 bases). Trimming shortened V by 4 bases and J by 1 base, and 21 bases separated the two germline ends. Germline V gene data show CDR1 as SGHRS and CDR2 as YFSETQ. The CDR3 loop spans 19 amino acids. The CDR3 coding sequence is TGCGCCAGCAGCGCGAACCAGCCGGGACAAATATCTGGGGCCAACGTCCTGACTTTC. Translated, it gives CASSANQPGQISGANVLTF.

This chain joins TRBV30 and TRBJ1-5, with D tentatively TRBD1 (5 bases). There are 14 residues in the CDR3. The V end lost 2 bases, the J end lost 4 bases, and 12 bases lay between the germline ends. CDR1 and CDR2 from the germline V gene are GTSNPN and SVGIG (reference sequence). The CDR3 DNA reads as TGTGCCTGGAGTTCGGGGGTAGGTAATCAGCCCCAGCATTTT. Residues: CAWSSGVGNQPQHF.

The rearrangement joins TRBV28 to TRBJ2-7; D is possibly TRBD2 (5 bases). This CDR3 contains 15 residues. CDR1 MDHEN and CDR2 SYDVKM come from the germline V gene. Between the trimmed V and J ends, which lost 5 bases and 1 base, there was a span of 15 bases. The CDR3 spells CASSQARATSYEQYF. The DNA of the CDR3 is TGTGCCAGCAGTCAGGCGAGGGCCACTTCCTACGAGCAGTACTTC.

This clone was seen once. The chain has TRBV9 and TRBJ1-2; D might be TRBD1 (6 bases). Trimming cost V 0 bases and J 3 bases, with 9 bases left between them. This CDR3 contains 14 residues. Looked up from germline, CDR1 is SGDLS and CDR2 is YYNGEE. The CDR3 nucleotides are TGTGCCAGCAGCGTAGCGCGGGGGCACTATGGCTACACCTTC. As protein: CASSVARGHYGYTF.

This CDR3 is CASSTDTLSNQPQHF. CDR3 in DNA: TGTGCCAGTAGTACAGACACTTTGAGCAATCAGCCCCAGCATTTT. The rearrangement links TRBV19 to TRBJ1-5; D remains ambiguous. Deletions cut 4 bases from V and 1 base from J, with 11 bases between. The CDR3 is 15 residues long. CDR1 is LNHDA, CDR2 SQIVND, per germline (reference sequence).